These 18 T cell receptor beta chains were all obtained from the same sample, sequenced in a study of identical twins. Each CDR3 protein gets one entry after TCRdb re-called the 5' RACE reads with MiXCR. The sample records roughly 690,000 distinct CDR3 sequences, 5.5% to 6.5% being singletons. Input material: naive T cells sorted from blood. The receptor set was obtained from a young man in good health.

This sequence joins TRBV20-1 and TRBJ1-1; D uncertain. V was shortened by 1 base and J by 4 bases, with 10 bases between the two germline ends. CDR3 size: 13 residues. Per the germline V gene, CDR1 is DFQATT and CDR2 is SNEGSKA (reference sequence). CDR3 loop: CSARGRVGTEAFF. In DNA form, the CDR3 reads TGCAGTGCTAGAGGACGGGTGGGCACTGAAGCTTTCTTT.

The J gene is TRBJ2-7, the V gene TRBV20-1; TRBD2 matches 11 bases. V lost 6 bases and J lost 2; bases outside the gene matches: 6. Per germline, CDR1 DFQATT and CDR2 SNEGSKA (reference sequence). The CDR3 is 14 amino acids. The CDR3 bases are TGCAGTGCAAGACTAGCGGGGTACCCCTACGAGCAGTACTTC. Translating gives CSARLAGYPYEQYF.

This clonotype was detected only a few times. The gene calls are TRBV27 and TRBJ2-3, with 9 bases fitting TRBD2. With V trimmed by 6 bases and J by 2 bases, 6 bases remained unmatched. Per germline, CDR1 MNHEY and CDR2 SMNVEV (reference sequence). This CDR3 region has 15 residues. CDR3 in DNA: TGTGCCAGCAGCGGCGGGAGGGCCCTCACAGATACGCAGTATTTT. It yields the protein CASSGGRALTDTQYF.

As regards this clonotype: A much more abundant neighbour one base away suggests this may be a read error. As the CDR3 is not closed by the conserved phenylalanine or tryptophan, this likely results from a read error. The chain has TRBV15 and TRBJ1-1, with D unclear. CDR3 length: 14 residues. Trimming shortened V by 4 bases and J by 4 bases, and 13 bases separated the two germline ends. The germline V gene has CDR1 LNHNV and CDR2 YYDKDF (reference sequence). CDR3 sequence: CATSNVRKSTEAFC. CDR3 sequence (DNA): TGTGCCACCAGCAACGTGAGAAAGAGCACTGAAGCTTTCTGT.

This clonotype occurred a few times. The chain links TRBV2 to TRBJ2-1; 8 positions agree with TRBD1. This CDR3 is built from 11 residues. Trimming removed 6 bases from V and 12 bases from J; junction bases left unmatched: 4. Germline CDR1 and CDR2: SNHLY and FYNNEI. The DNA for the CDR3 is TGTGCCAGCAGAGGGGACAGGAGGCAGTTCTTC. Translating gives CASRGDRRQFF.

This clonotype was detected ten times or more. This sequence joins TRBV6-2 or TRBV6-3 and TRBJ2-5, with no clear D. V was clipped by 6 bases and J by 5 bases, with 7 bases between them. Per germline, CDR1 MNHEY and CDR2 SVGEGT. This CDR3 region has 11 residues. In DNA, the CDR3 is TGTGCCAGCAGAAAGTCGGAGACCCAGTACTTC. It yields the protein CASRKSETQYF.

V usage is TRBV2 and J usage is TRBJ2-1, with 11 bases matching TRBD2. Germline V lookup: CDR1 SNHLY, CDR2 FYNNEI. Trimming removed 8 bases from V and 6 bases from J; junction bases left unmatched: 12. CDR3 length equals 16 residues. The CDR3, as DNA: TGTGCCAGCGCTCTCTTAGCGGGAGGGCCCGGCAATGAGCAGTTCTTC. This encodes CASALLAGGPGNEQFF. Complete variable domain (other parts from reference TRBV2 and TRBJ2-1): EPEVTQTPSHQVTQMGQEVILRCVPISNHLYFYWYRQILGQKVEFLVSFYNNEISEKSEIFDDQFSVERPDGSNFTLKIRSTKLEDSAMYFCASALLAGGPGNEQFFGPGTRLTVL.

This chain links TRBV12-3 or TRBV12-4 with TRBJ1-1; D unclear. Trimming cost V 3 bases and J 5 bases, with 13 bases left between them. This CDR3 spans 14 amino acids. The CDR3 sequence: CASSFGVFKTEAFF. The DNA for the CDR3 is TGTGCCAGCAGTTTCGGGGTCTTTAAGACTGAAGCTTTCTTT.

At least ten counts were recorded for this clonotype. This chain uses TRBV7-2 with TRBJ2-2; maybe TRBD2 (6 bases). The CDR3 runs to 16 residues. V was cut by 3 bases and J by 1 base, with 12 bases left in between. CDR1 and CDR2 from the germline V gene are SGHTA and FQGNSA. CDR3: CASSFFAGLNTGELFF. The CDR3 DNA follows: TGTGCCAGCAGCTTCTTTGCGGGACTGAACACCGGGGAGCTGTTTTTT.

The chain joins TRBV19 to TRBJ2-4, with D tentatively TRBD2 (7 bases). Germline V gene sequence: CDR1 LNHDA, CDR2 SQIVND (reference sequence). There are 13 residues in the CDR3. V lost 6 bases, J lost 8 bases, and 14 bases lay in between. DNA for the CDR3: TGTGCCAGTAGGGCCGGGGGGCTTGACATTCAGTACTTC. This encodes CASRAGGLDIQYF.

This clonotype was seen ten or more times. This rearrangement joins TRBV10-3 to TRBJ2-1; a weak D match, TRBD2 (6 bases). The CDR3 runs 16 residues. Per the germline V gene, CDR1 is ENHRY and CDR2 is SYGVKD. The V end lost 3 bases, the J end lost 6 bases, and 18 bases lay between the germline ends. The CDR3 spells CAISDPGVADFNEQFF. The CDR3 DNA sequence: TGTGCCATCAGTGATCCCGGGGTAGCGGATTTCAATGAGCAGTTCTTC.

This clonotype occurred many times. The chain uses TRBV12-3 or TRBV12-4 and TRBJ2-3; 12 bases align to TRBD2. Trimming took 5 bases from V and 3 from J; bases not matched to a gene: 6. CDR3 length equals 16 residues. The CDR3 reads CASSLGTSGLTDTQYF. CDR3 coding DNA: TGTGCCAGCAGTCTTGGGACTAGCGGGCTAACAGATACGCAGTATTTT.

This clonotype has ten or more counts. This chain connects TRBV12-3 or TRBV12-4 to TRBJ1-1; D possibly corresponds to TRBD1 (6 bases). The CDR3 extends over 14 amino acids. Deletions cut 6 bases from V and 1 base from J, with 12 bases between. The CDR3 loop is CASREGQQNTEAFF. CDR3 in DNA: TGTGCCAGCAGAGAAGGACAGCAGAACACTGAAGCTTTCTTT.

This clonotype was seen repeatedly, ten times or more. The rearrangement joins TRBV29-1 to TRBJ2-5, with D unclear. This CDR3 has 14 residues. Germline-derived CDR1 and CDR2 are SQVTM and ANQGSEA. Trimming took 5 bases from V and 6 from J, leaving 19 bases between them. This CDR3 is CSVRVTMRQQTQYF. The CDR3 DNA reads as TGCAGCGTTAGAGTTACTATGAGGCAACAGACCCAGTACTTC.

The chain uses TRBV21-1 and TRBJ2-2; the D call in the table, TRBD2, was not verified against the DNA. TRBV21-1 is recorded as a pseudogene. The CDR3 runs to 17 residues. Here the CDR3 DNA reads TGTGCCAGCAGCAAAAGAGTGCGGGAGTTGGGTGTAGGGGAGCTGTTTTTT. Its protein is CASSKRVRELGVGELFF.

This clonotype came up many times. V usage is TRBV27 and J usage is TRBJ2-3, with TRBD1 matching over 8 bases. This CDR3 region has 16 residues. Germline V CDR1 and CDR2: MNHEY, SMNVEV (reference sequence). Germline trimming cut 6 bases from V and 3 bases from J; bases unmatched to any gene: 11. The CDR3, as DNA: TGTGCCAGCAGCCACAGACAGGGGTCGGGTACAGATACGCAGTATTTT. Its protein product is CASSHRQGSGTDTQYF.

This clonotype was detected many times. The chain couples TRBV20-1 to TRBJ2-7; D tentatively reads TRBD1 or TRBD2 (5 bases each). V lost 1 base, J lost 6 bases, and 10 bases lay in between. This CDR3 has 12 residues. From germline, CDR1 is DFQATT and CDR2 SNEGSKA (reference sequence). CDR3 sequence reads: CSARVGDPEQYF. In DNA, the CDR3 is TGCAGTGCTAGAGTGGGGGACCCCGAGCAGTACTTC.

This clonotype was counted only a few times. A junction boundary mismatches the germline segment, possibly from a read error. The chain is built from TRBV5-1 and TRBJ1-2; D ambiguous. This CDR3 has 14 residues. Looked up from germline, CDR1 is SGHRS and CDR2 is YFSETQ. The CDR3 DNA is TGCGCCAGCAGCTTATTCCGGGTTAACGATGGCTACACCTTC. This translates into CASSLFRVNDGYTF.